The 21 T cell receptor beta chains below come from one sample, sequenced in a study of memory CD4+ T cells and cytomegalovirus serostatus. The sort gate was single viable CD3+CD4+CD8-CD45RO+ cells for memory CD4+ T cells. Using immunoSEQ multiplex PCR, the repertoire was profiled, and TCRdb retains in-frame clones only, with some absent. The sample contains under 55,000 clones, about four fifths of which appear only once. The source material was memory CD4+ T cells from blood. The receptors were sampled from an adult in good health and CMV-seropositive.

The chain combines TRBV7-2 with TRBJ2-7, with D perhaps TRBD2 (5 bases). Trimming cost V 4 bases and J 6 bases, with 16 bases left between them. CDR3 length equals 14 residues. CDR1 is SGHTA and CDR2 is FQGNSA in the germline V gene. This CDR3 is CASSSDRIGSEQYF. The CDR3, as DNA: TGTGCCAGCAGCTCGGATAGGATAGGGAGCGAGCAGTACTTC.

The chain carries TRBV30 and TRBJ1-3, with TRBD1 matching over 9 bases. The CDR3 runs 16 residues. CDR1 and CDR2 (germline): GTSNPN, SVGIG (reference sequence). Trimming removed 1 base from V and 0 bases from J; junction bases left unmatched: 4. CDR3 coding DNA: TGTGCCTGGAGTGGTTGGACAGGGGACTCTGGAAACACCATATATTTT. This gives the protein CAWSGWTGDSGNTIYF.

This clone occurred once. CDR3 nucleotides: TGTGCCAGCAGCAAAGGTGATAGGGGCGGGGGAATCCAAGAGACCCAGTACTTC. It encodes CASSKGDRGGGIQETQYF. V usage is TRBV9 and J usage is TRBJ2-5; TRBD2 aligns across 7 bases. J lost 1 base, V lost 4 bases, and 16 bases had no gene match. Germline V gene data show CDR1 as SGDLS and CDR2 as YYNGEE. CDR3 length: 18 amino acids. The whole variable domain, remainder taken from reference TRBV9 and TRBJ2-5, is DSGVTQTPKHLITATGQRVTLRCSPRSGDLSVYWYQQSLDQGLQFLIQYYNGEERAKGNILERFSAQQFPDLHSELNLSSLELGDSALYFCASSKGDRGGGIQETQYFGPGTRLLVL.

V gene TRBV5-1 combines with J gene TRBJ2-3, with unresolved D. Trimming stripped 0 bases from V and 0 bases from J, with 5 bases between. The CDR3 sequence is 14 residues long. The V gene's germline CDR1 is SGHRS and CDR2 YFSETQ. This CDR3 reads CASSLEWSTDTQYF. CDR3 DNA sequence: TGCGCCAGCAGCTTGGAGTGGAGCACAGATACGCAGTATTTT.

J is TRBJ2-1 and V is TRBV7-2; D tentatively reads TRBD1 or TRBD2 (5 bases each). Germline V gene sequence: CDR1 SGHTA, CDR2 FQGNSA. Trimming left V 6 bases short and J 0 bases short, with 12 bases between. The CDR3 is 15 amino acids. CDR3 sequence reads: CASRGTGSSYNEQFF. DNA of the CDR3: TGTGCCAGCAGGGGGACGGGAAGCTCCTACAATGAGCAGTTCTTC.

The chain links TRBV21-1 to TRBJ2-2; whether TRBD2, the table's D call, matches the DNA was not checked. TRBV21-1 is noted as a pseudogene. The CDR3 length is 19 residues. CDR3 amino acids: CASSKAGLAGVPDTGELFF. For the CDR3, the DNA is TGTGCCAGCAGCAAAGCTGGACTAGCGGGGGTTCCGGACACCGGGGAGCTGTTTTTT.

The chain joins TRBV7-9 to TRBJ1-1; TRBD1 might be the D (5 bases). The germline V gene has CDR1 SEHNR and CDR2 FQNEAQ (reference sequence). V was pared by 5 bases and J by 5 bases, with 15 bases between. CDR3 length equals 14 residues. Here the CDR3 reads CASSGAGGSTEAFF. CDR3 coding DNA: TGTGCCAGCAGCGGGGCTGGAGGGAGTACTGAAGCTTTCTTT.

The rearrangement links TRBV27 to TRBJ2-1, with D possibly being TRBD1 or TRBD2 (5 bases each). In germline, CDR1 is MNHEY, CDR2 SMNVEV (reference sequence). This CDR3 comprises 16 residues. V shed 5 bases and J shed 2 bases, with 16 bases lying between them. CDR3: CASSPIGTGPYNEQFF. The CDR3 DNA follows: TGTGCCAGCAGTCCAATCGGGACGGGCCCCTACAATGAGCAGTTCTTC.

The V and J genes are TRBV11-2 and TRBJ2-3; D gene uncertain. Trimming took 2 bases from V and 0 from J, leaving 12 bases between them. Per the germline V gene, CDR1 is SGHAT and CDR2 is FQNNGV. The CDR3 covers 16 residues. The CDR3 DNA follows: TGTGCCAGCAGCTTATGGTACCAGCCTAGCACAGATACGCAGTATTTT. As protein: CASSLWYQPSTDTQYF. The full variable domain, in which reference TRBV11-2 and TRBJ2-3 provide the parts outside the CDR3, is EAGVAQSPRYKIIEKRQSVAFWCNPISGHATLYWYQQILGQGPKLLIQFQNNGVVDDSQLPKDRFSAERLKGVDSTLKIQPAKLEDSAVYLCASSLWYQPSTDTQYFGPGTRLTVL.

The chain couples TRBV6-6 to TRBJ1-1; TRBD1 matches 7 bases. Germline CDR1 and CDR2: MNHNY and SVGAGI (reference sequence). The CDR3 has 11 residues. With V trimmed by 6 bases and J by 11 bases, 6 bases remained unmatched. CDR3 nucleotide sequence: TGTGCCAGCAGCCCTGACAGGGAGGCTTTCTTT. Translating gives CASSPDREAFF.

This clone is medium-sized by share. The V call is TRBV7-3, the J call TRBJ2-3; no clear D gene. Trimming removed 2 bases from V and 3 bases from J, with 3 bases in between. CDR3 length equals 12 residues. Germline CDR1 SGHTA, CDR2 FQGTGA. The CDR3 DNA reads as TGTGCCAGCAGCTTAGAGACAGATACGCAGTATTTT. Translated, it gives CASSLETDTQYF. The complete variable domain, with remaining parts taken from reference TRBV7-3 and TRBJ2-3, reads GAGVSQTPSNKVTEKGKYVELRCDPISGHTALYWYRQSLGQGPEFLIYFQGTGAADDSGLPNDRFFAVRPEGSVSTLKIQRTERGDSAVYLCASSLETDTQYFGPGTRLTVL.

CDR3 bases: TGTGCCAGCAGGCTTTTGGGGACAGGGGGCGCAAACTATGGCTACACCTTC. Amino acids: CASRLLGTGGANYGYTF. The chain carries TRBV28 and TRBJ1-2; 12 positions match TRBD1. V shed 6 bases and J 2 bases; nucleotides not matched to a gene: 10. Germline-derived CDR1 and CDR2 are MDHEN and SYDVKM. CDR3 length equals 17 residues.

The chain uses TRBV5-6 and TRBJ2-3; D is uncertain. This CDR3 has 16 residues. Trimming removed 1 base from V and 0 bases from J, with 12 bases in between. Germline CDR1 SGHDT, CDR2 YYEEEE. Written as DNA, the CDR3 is TGTGCCAGCAGCTTGCTAGGTCGGGCGAGCACAGATACGCAGTATTTT. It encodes CASSLLGRASTDTQYF.

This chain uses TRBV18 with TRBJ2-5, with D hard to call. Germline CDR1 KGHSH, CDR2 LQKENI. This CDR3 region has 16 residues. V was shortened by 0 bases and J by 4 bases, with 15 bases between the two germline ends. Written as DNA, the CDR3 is TGTGCCAGCTCACCACCCCCATCCCCGAATGGAGAGACCCAGTACTTC. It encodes CASSPPPSPNGETQYF.

The CDR3 loop reads CASSLAGGPSYEQYF. CDR3 nucleotides: TGTGCCAGCAGCTTGGCGGGAGGCCCCTCCTACGAGCAGTACTTC. The chain carries TRBV5-5 and TRBJ2-7; TRBD2 matches at 7 bases. This CDR3 has 15 residues. V shed 0 bases and J 0 bases; nucleotides not matched to a gene: 3. Germline V gene data show CDR1 as SGHKS and CDR2 as YYEKEE (reference sequence). The variable domain in full, with the rest retrieved from reference TRBV5-5 and TRBJ2-7, is DAGVTQSPTHLIKTRGQQVTLRCSPISGHKSVSWYQQVLGQGPQFIFQYYEKEERGRGNFPDRFSARQFPNYSSELNVNALLLGDSALYLCASSLAGGPSYEQYFGPGTRLTVT.

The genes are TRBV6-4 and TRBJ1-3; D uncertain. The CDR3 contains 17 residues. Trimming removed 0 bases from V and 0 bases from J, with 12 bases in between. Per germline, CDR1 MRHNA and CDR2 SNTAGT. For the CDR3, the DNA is TGTGCCAGCAGTGACTCGGCGTCTCCGAGCTCTGGAAACACCATATATTTT. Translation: CASSDSASPSSGNTIYF.

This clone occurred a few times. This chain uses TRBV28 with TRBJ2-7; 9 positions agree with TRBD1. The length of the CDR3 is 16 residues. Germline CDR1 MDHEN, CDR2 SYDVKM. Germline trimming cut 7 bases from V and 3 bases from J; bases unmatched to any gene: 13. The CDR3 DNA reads TGTGCCAGCATGGGACAGGGAAATTCGAACCTCTACGAGCAGTACTTC. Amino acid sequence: CASMGQGNSNLYEQYF.

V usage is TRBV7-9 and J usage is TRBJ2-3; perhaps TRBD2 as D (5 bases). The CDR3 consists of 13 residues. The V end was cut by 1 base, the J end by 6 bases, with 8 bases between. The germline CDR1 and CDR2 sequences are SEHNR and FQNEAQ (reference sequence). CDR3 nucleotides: TGTGCCAGCAGCTTAGTCTCGGGGGATACGCAGTATTTT. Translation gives CASSLVSGDTQYF.

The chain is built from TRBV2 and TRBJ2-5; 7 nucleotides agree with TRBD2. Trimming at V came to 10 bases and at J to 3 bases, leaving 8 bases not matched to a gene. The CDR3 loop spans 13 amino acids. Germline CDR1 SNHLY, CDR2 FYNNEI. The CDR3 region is CANSRLAKETQYF. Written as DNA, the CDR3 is TGTGCCAACTCCAGACTAGCCAAAGAGACCCAGTACTTC.

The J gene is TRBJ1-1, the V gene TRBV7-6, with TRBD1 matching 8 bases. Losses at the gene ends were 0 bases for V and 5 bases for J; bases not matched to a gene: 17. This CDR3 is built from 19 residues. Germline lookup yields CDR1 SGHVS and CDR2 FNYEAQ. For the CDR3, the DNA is TGTGCCAGCAGCTTAGCCCAGCCGTCAGGGGGCGAAATAGGGACTGAAGCTTTCTTT. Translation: CASSLAQPSGGEIGTEAFF.

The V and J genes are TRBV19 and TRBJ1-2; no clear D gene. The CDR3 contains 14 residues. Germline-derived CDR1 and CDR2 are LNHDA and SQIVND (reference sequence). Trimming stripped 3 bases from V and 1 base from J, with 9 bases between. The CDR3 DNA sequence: TGTGCCAGTAGTATTCAGGCAATTAACTATGGCTACACCTTC. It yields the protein CASSIQAINYGYTF.